This T cell receptor (beta chain) was retrieved from a study of blood T cell repertoires in COVID-19. Study information: There were acute and convalescent COVID-19 samples, and they came from the United States, Italy and Spain. Sample material is recorded as cDNA or gDNA derived from T cells, B-cell-depleted T cells, or PBMCs.

CDR3 size: 14 residues. V was clipped by 2 bases and J by 8 bases; unmatched bases: 5. Germline lookup yields CDR1 SGDLS and CDR2 YYNGEE. The authors' processing: Nucleated cell counts were estimated from reference gene primer amplification. This table comes from immunoSEQ multiplex PCR, and its TCRdb copy is limited to in-frame clones, with some not included. That table furnishes V, J and clone size, whereas the DNA furnished D and trimming. The profile shows 150,000 to 160,000 clones, about 90% of them singletons. Sequenced input: peripheral blood. The rearrangement uses TRBV9 and TRBJ2-1, with 9 bases that match TRBD1. The receptor was derived from a man between 50 and 59 years old with acute or convalescent COVID-19. The CDR3 sequence: CASSVDTGGYEQFF. The CDR3 bases are TGTGCCAGCAGCGTGGACACAGGGGGCTATGAGCAGTTCTTC.